These 17 T cell receptor beta chains originate from one sample sequenced in a study of monozygotic twins with cystic fibrosis listed by TCRdb under 2021. Receptor amplification or capture employed the immunoSEQ multiplex PCR assay. The table was pulled from immuneACCESS by TCRdb, which kept in-frame rearrangements only. Such tables lose some clones; where checked, under half of the loss comes from unresolved V genes, and the rest has no known cause. The table for this sample lists over 30,000 clones; around 65% of them were counted only once. The biggest ten clones account for approximately 0.81% of the sample. Sequencing was performed on blood. All receptors derive from a girl aged 5-17 years with cystic fibrosis.

This sequence joins TRBV18 and TRBJ1-5; 7 nucleotides match TRBD1. The junction had 9 bases not matched to a gene; V was cut back by 3 bases and J by 7 bases. The length of the CDR3 is 15 residues. Germline values: CDR1 KGHSH, CDR2 LQKENI. The CDR3 DNA follows: TGTGCCAGCTCACCGCCCACAGGGGCGGGCCAGCCCCAGCATTTT. It specifies CASSPPTGAGQPQHF.

The CDR3 sequence is CATSRGPRLAGEETQYF. The CDR3 DNA reads TGTGCCACCAGCAGAGGACCCCGACTAGCGGGAGAGGAGACCCAGTACTTC. The rearrangement uses TRBV15 and TRBJ2-5, with 12 bases matching TRBD2. CDR3 length: 17 amino acids. The V segment lost 1 base and the J segment 5 bases; nucleotides outside the gene matches: 8. Per the germline V gene, CDR1 is LNHNV and CDR2 is YYDKDF (reference sequence).

This sequence joins TRBV6-5 and TRBJ2-3, with 9 bases lining up with TRBD2. Losses at the gene ends were 5 bases for V and 0 bases for J; bases not matched to a gene: 3. The germline CDR1 and CDR2 sequences are MNHEY and SVGAGI. The length of the CDR3 is 15 residues. In nucleotides, the CDR3 is TGTGCCAGCAGTCCGAGCGGGGGGAGCACAGATACGCAGTATTTT. As protein: CASSPSGGSTDTQYF.

The CDR3 nucleotides read TGTGCCAGCAGCAAAGGGACTAGCGGTACCAATGAGCAGTTCTTC. Translation gives CASSKGTSGTNEQFF. The genes are TRBV9 and TRBJ2-1; TRBD2 aligns across 11 bases. V lost 4 bases, J lost 6 bases, and 6 bases stayed unmatched. Per the germline V gene, CDR1 is SGDLS and CDR2 is YYNGEE. The CDR3 extends over 15 amino acids.

This clone has more than one count but fewer than ten. The chain has TRBV9 and TRBJ1-4; D is undetermined. There are 14 residues in the CDR3. Trimming shortened V by 0 bases and J by 10 bases, and 13 bases separated the two germline ends. The germline CDR1 and CDR2 sequences are SGDLS and YYNGEE. The CDR3 coding sequence is TGTGCCAGCAGCGTAGGACTGACTAGTGGAAAACTGTTTTTT. Translated, it gives CASSVGLTSGKLFF.

CDR3 DNA: TGTGCCAGCGGACAGCTGCTGTCAGGGGCCAACGTCCTGACTTTC. Amino acid sequence: CASGQLLSGANVLTF. The J gene is TRBJ2-6, the V gene TRBV2, with D possibly matching TRBD1 (6 bases). Germline CDR1 SNHLY, CDR2 FYNNEI. V was trimmed by 8 bases and J by 4 bases, leaving 15 bases between them. CDR3 length: 15 amino acids.

The chain is built from TRBV18 and TRBJ1-3; tentatively, D is TRBD1 (5 bases). This CDR3 is 16 amino acids long. V gave up 2 bases and J gave up 4 bases, with 15 bases separating them. The V gene's germline CDR1 is KGHSH and CDR2 LQKENI. The CDR3 region has the DNA TGTGCCAGCTCACCATGGGACTCAGGATCCGGAAACACCATATATTTT. Translated: CASSPWDSGSGNTIYF. Using reference TRBV18 and TRBJ1-3 for the parts outside the CDR3, the full variable domain is NAGVMQNPRHLVRRRGQEARLRCSPMKGHSHVYWYRQLPEEGLKFMVYLQKENIIDESGMPKERFSAEFPKEGPSILRIQQVVRGDSAAYFCASSPWDSGSGNTIYFGEGSWLTVV.

This clone was seen a handful of times. The chain has TRBV29-1 and TRBJ1-1; weak D call: TRBD1 (5 bases). The CDR3 extends over 13 amino acids. The germline V gene encodes CDR1 SQVTM and CDR2 ANQGSEA. V was pared by 6 bases and J by 0 bases, with 11 bases between. CDR3 sequence (DNA): TGCAGCGTGGGGGGACGGATGAACACTGAAGCTTTCTTT. As protein: CSVGGRMNTEAFF.

The CDR3 nucleotides read TGTGCCTGGAGTGTACTACTAGCGGGAACGGATGAGCAGTTCTTC. It specifies CAWSVLLAGTDEQFF. This sequence joins TRBV30 and TRBJ2-1; 10 nucleotides align to TRBD2. Germline trimming cut 0 bases from V and 8 bases from J; bases unmatched to any gene: 7. Germline V gene sequence: CDR1 GTSNPN, CDR2 SVGIG (reference sequence). CDR3 length: 15 amino acids.

The V and J genes are TRBV5-6 and TRBJ2-7; TRBD2 matches 8 bases. The V gene end was trimmed by 4 bases and the J gene end by 0 bases; junction bases not matched to a gene: 3. CDR1 is SGHDT, CDR2 YYEEEE, per germline. CDR3 length: 14 amino acids. In nucleotides, the CDR3 is TGTGCCAGCAGCCCAAGCGGGAGCTCCTACGAGCAGTACGTC. As protein: CASSPSGSSYEQYV.

The chain carries TRBV5-4 and TRBJ2-7, with 10 bases aligning to TRBD2. This CDR3 contains 15 residues. The V segment lost 4 bases and the J segment 4 bases; nucleotides outside the gene matches: 8. The germline V gene has CDR1 SGHNT and CDR2 YYREEE (reference sequence). The CDR3 protein is CASSQKREGQYEQYF. The CDR3 region has the DNA TGTGCCAGCAGCCAAAAGCGGGAGGGCCAGTACGAGCAGTACTTC. The full variable domain, completed using reference TRBV5-4 and TRBJ2-7, is ETGVTQSPTHLIKTRGQQVTLRCSSQSGHNTVSWYQQALGQGPQFIFQYYREEENGRGNFPPRFSGLQFPNYSSELNVNALELDDSALYLCASSQKREGQYEQYFGPGTRLTVT.

The rearrangement joins TRBV11-2 to TRBJ2-7; D may be TRBD2 (5 bases). This CDR3 comprises 14 residues. CDR1 and CDR2 from the germline V gene are SGHAT and FQNNGV. V gave up 1 base and J gave up 2 bases, with 9 bases separating them. CDR3 protein: CASSLGLLPYEQYF. The CDR3, as DNA: TGTGCCAGCAGCTTAGGACTATTACCCTACGAGCAGTACTTC.

The rearrangement joins TRBV4-3 to TRBJ1-3, with 9 bases matching TRBD1. Germline V gene data show CDR1 as LGHNA and CDR2 as YSLEER. The CDR3 spans 15 residues. V shed 4 bases, J shed 2 bases, and the junction held 3 bases outside the gene matches. The CDR3 here is CASSPGQGTGNTIYF. Here the CDR3 DNA reads TGCGCCAGCAGCCCAGGACAGGGGACTGGAAACACCATATATTTT.

J is TRBJ1-1 and V is TRBV7-9; D is perhaps TRBD1 (5 bases). CDR1 and CDR2 (germline): SEHNR, FQNEAQ (reference sequence). With 5 bases removed from V and 2 bases from J, the gap between germline ends came to 6 bases. The CDR3 has 12 amino acids. The CDR3 region is CASSRDNTEAFF. The CDR3 nucleotides are TGTGCCAGCAGCCGGGACAACACTGAAGCTTTCTTT.

The chain joins TRBV9 to TRBJ2-1; TRBD2 matches at 10 bases. Per the germline V gene, CDR1 is SGDLS and CDR2 is YYNGEE. After removal of 3 bases from V and 5 bases from J, the junction contained 8 bases not matched to a gene. This CDR3 region has 16 residues. CDR3: CASSDKGLAPDNEQFF. CDR3 in DNA: TGTGCCAGCAGCGATAAGGGACTAGCGCCCGACAATGAGCAGTTCTTC.

The rearrangement links TRBV27 to TRBJ1-5; D gene uncertain. This CDR3 contains 14 residues. V shed 2 bases and J shed 7 bases, with 12 bases lying between them. The germline CDR1 and CDR2 sequences are MNHEY and SMNVEV (reference sequence). The CDR3 nucleotides are TGTGCCAGCAGTTTAGCGTACCTAGGCCAGCCCCAGCATTTT. It yields the protein CASSLAYLGQPQHF.

The chain couples TRBV13 to TRBJ2-3, with D unresolved. The CDR3 covers 12 residues. Germline V gene data show CDR1 as PRHDT and CDR2 as FYEKMQ (reference sequence). Trimming stripped 1 base from V and 4 bases from J, with 3 bases between. CDR3 protein: CASSLASDTQYF. The CDR3 coding sequence is TGTGCCAGCAGCTTAGCGTCAGATACGCAGTATTTT.